This paragraph covers one T cell receptor beta chain sequence. The V end was cut by 4 bases, the J end by 1 base, with 15 bases between. Germline CDR1 is SQVTM and CDR2 is ANQGSEA. This CDR3 is 15 amino acids long. Expressed TCRB transcripts were sequenced because the entire RNA isolate underwent reverse transcription. TCRdb's table, derived via immunoSEQ multiplex PCR, lists solely in-frame clones and lacks some. This table has about 260,000 clones, 68% appearing once. The data are from a study of beta chain features in type 1 diabetes. The receptor was derived from a man younger than 40 in good health. This sequence joins TRBV29-1 and TRBJ2-3; D might be TRBD1 or TRBD2, each matching 7 bases. The sample comprised naive CD4+ T cells from blood. CDR3 sequence reads: CSVVGGGGGTDTQYF. CDR3 DNA: TGCAGCGTTGTGGGAGGGGGCGGAGGCACAGATACGCAGTATTTT.